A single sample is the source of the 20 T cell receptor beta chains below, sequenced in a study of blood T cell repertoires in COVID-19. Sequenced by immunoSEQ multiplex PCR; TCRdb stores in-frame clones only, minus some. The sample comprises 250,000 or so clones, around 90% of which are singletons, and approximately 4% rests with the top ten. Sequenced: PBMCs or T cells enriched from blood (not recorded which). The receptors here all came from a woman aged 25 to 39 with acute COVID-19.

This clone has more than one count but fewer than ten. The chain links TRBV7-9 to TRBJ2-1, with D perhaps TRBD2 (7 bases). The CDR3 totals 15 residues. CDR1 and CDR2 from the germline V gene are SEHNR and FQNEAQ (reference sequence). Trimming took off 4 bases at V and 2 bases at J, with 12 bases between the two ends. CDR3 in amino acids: CASSYAGATYNEQFF. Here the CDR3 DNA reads TGTGCCAGCAGCTACGCGGGGGCTACCTACAATGAGCAGTTCTTC.

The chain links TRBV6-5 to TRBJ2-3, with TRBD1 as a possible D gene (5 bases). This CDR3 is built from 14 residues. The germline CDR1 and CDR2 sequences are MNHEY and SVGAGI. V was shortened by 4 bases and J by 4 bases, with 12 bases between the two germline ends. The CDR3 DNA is TGTGCCAGCAGTTCGGCAGGGCCCCCAGATACGCAGTATTTT. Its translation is CASSSAGPPDTQYF.

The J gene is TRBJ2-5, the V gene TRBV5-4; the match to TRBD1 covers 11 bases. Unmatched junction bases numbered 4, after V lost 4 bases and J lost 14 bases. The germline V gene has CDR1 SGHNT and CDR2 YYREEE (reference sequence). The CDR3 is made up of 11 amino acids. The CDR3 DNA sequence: TGTGCCAGCAGCACGGGACAGGGGGTATACTTC. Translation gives CASSTGQGVYF.

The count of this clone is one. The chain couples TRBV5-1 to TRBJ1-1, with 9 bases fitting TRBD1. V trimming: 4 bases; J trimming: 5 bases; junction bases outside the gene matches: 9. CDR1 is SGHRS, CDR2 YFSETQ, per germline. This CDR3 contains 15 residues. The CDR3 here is CASSPRTGADTEAFF. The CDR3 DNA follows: TGCGCCAGCAGCCCACGGACAGGGGCGGATACTGAAGCTTTCTTT.

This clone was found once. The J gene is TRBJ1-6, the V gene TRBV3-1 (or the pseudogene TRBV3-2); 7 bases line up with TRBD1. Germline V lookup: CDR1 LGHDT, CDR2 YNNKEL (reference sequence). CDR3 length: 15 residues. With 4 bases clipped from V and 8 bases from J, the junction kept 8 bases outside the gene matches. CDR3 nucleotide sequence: TGTGCCAGCAGCCCCGGGACAGTAACCTATTCACCCCTCCACTTT. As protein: CASSPGTVTYSPLHF.

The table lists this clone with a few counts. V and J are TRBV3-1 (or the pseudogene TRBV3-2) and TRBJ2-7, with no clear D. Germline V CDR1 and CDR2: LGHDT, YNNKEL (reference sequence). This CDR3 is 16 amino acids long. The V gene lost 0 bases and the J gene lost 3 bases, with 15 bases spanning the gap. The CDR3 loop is CASSQDQFGSIYEQYF. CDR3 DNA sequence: TGTGCCAGCAGCCAAGATCAGTTCGGGTCTATCTACGAGCAGTACTTC.

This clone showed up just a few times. The CDR3 DNA reads as TGTGCCAGCAGCCCGACTGCCATTGAGCAGTTCTTC. Amino acid sequence: CASSPTAIEQFF. The chain combines TRBV7-8 with TRBJ2-1; D ambiguous. V shed 5 bases and J shed 9 bases, with 11 bases lying between them. CDR1 and CDR2 (germline): SGHVS, FQNEAQ. The CDR3 has 12 residues.

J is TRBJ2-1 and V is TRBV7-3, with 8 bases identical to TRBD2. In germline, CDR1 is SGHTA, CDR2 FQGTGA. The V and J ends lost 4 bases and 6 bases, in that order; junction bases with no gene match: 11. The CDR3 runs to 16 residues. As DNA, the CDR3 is TGTGCCAGCAGCTCGGCTGGGACTAGTTCACGCAATGAGCAGTTCTTC. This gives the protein CASSSAGTSSRNEQFF.

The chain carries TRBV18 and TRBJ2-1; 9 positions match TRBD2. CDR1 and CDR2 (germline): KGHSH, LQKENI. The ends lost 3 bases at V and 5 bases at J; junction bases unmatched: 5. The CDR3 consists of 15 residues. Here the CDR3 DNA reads TGTGCCAGCTCACCGATAGCGGGAGTGGACAATGAGCAGTTCTTC. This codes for CASSPIAGVDNEQFF.

CDR3: CASSIVGDPTSTDTQYF. CDR3 nucleotide sequence: TGTGCCAGTAGTATAGTCGGAGATCCCACTAGCACAGATACGCAGTATTTT. The chain uses TRBV19 and TRBJ2-3, with no clear D. The V gene lost 1 base and the J gene lost 0 bases, with 14 bases spanning the gap. Germline values: CDR1 LNHDA, CDR2 SQIVND (reference sequence). CDR3 length: 17 amino acids.

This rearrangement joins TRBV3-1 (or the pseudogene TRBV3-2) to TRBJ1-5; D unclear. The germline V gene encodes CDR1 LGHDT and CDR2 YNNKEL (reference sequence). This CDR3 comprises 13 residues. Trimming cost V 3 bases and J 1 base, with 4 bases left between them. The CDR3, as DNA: TGTGCCAGCAGCCACGGGAGCAATCAGCCCCAGCATTTT. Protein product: CASSHGSNQPQHF.

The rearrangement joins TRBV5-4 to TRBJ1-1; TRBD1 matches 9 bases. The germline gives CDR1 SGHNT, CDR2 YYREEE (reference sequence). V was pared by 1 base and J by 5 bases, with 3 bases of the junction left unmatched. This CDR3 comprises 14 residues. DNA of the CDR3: TGTGCCAGCAGCTTGCGGGGGACAGGGACTGAAGCTTTCTTT. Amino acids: CASSLRGTGTEAFF.

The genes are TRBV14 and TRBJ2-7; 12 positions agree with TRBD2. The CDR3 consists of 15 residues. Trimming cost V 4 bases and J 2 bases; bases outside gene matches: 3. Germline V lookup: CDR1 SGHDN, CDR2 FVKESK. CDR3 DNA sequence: TGTGCCAGCAGCCTACTAGCGGGAGGAACCTACGAGCAGTACTTC. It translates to CASSLLAGGTYEQYF. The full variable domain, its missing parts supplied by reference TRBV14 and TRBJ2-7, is EAGVTQFPSHSVIEKGQTVTLRCDPISGHDNLYWYRRVMGKEIKFLLHFVKESKQDESGMPNNRFLAERTGGTYSTLKVQPAELEDSGVYFCASSLLAGGTYEQYFGPGTRLTVT.

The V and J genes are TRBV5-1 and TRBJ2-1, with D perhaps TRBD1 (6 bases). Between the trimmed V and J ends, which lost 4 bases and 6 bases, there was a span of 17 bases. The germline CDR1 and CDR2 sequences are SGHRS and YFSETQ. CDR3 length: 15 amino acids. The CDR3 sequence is CASSPLQGGVNEQFF. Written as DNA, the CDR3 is TGCGCCAGCAGCCCTTTACAGGGTGGGGTCAATGAGCAGTTCTTC.

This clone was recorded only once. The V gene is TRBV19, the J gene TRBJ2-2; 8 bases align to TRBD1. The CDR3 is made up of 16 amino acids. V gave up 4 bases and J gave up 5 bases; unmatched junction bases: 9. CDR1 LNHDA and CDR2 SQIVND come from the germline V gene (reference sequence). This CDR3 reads CASSRRQGSVTGELFF. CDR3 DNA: TGTGCCAGTAGTAGAAGACAGGGGTCAGTTACCGGGGAGCTGTTTTTT.

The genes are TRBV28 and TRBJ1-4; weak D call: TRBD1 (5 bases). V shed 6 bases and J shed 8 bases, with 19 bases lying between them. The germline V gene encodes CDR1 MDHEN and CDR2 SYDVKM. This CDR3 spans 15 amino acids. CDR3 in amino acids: CASRQWGGVNEKLFF. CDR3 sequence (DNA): TGTGCCAGCAGACAATGGGGGGGGGTGAACGAAAAACTGTTTTTT.

The CDR3 DNA reads as TGTGCCAGTAGATTGGGAACAGGGGAATATCAGCCCCAGCATTTT. This encodes CASRLGTGEYQPQHF. This chain uses TRBV19 with TRBJ1-5; 7 bases match TRBD1. Trimming removed 6 bases from V and 5 bases from J; junction bases left unmatched: 10. The CDR3 consists of 15 residues. Germline V CDR1 and CDR2: LNHDA, SQIVND (reference sequence).

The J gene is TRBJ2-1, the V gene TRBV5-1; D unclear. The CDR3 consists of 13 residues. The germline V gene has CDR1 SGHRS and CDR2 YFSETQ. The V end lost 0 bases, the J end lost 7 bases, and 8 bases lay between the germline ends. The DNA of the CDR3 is TGCGCCAGCAGCTTGGCGGTGGTGAATGAGCAGTTCTTC. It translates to CASSLAVVNEQFF.

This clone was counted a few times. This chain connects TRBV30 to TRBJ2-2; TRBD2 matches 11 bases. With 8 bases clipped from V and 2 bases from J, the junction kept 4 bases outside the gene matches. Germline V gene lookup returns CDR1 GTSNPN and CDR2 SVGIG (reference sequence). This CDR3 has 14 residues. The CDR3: CARLAGGNTGELFF. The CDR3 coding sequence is TGTGCCCGTCTAGCGGGAGGTAACACCGGGGAGCTGTTTTTT.

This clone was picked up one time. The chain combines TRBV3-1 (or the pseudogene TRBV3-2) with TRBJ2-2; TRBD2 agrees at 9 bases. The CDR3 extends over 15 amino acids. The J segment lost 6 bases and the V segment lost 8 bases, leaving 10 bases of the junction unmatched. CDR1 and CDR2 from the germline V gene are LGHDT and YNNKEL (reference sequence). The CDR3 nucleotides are TGTGCCAGCGGCCTGGCTAGCGGGACAGCCGGGGAGCTGTTTTTT. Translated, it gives CASGLASGTAGELFF.